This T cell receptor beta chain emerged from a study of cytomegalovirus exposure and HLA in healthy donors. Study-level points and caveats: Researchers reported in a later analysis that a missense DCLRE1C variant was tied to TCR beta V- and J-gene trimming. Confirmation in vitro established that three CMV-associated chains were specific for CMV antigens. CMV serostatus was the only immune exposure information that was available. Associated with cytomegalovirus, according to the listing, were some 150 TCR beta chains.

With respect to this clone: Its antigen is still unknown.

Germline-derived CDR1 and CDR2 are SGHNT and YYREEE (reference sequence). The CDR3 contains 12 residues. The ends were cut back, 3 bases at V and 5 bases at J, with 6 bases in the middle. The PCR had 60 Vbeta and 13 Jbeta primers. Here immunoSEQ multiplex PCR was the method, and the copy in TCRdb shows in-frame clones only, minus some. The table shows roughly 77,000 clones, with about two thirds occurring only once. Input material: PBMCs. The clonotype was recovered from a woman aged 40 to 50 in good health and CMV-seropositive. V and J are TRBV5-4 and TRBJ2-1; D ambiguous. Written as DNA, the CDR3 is TGTGCCAGCAGCTCGACTGACAATGAGCAGTTCTTC. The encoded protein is CASSSTDNEQFF.